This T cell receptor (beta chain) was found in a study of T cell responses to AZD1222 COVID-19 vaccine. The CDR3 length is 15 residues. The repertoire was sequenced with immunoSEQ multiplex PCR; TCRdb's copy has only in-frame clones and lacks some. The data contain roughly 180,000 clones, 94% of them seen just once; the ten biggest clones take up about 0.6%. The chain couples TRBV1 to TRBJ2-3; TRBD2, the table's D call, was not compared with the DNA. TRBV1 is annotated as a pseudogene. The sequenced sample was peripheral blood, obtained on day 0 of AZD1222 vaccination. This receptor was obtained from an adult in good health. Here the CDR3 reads CTRAAAPPRTDTQYF. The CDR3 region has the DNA TGCACCCGAGCAGCGGCCCCGCCGCGCACAGATACGCAGTATTTT.